The rows below give T cell receptor beta chains drawn from one sample of a study of cytomegalovirus exposure and HLA in healthy donors. Data came from immunoSEQ multiplex PCR; TCRdb stores just in-frame clones and leaves some out. The record lists 150,000 to 200,000 clones, of which the ten most abundant hold almost 6.5%. Sample: PBMCs. All receptors derive from a man aged 30 to 45 in good health and CMV-seronegative. CDR3s include the opening cysteine and the closing phenylalanine or tryptophan. The D gene is left open where the match is weak.

TRBV27	TRBD1	TRBJ2-1	CASRPRDREGNEQFF	TGTGCCAGCAGACCCCGGGACAGGGAGGGCAATGAGCAGTTCTTC
TRBV11-2	-	TRBJ2-5	CASSPNYETQYF	TGTGCCAGCAGCCCGAACTATGAGACCCAGTACTTC
TRBV6-5	TRBD1	TRBJ1-5	CASSYSGTVSNQPQHF	TGTGCCAGCAGTTACTCAGGGACAGTTAGCAATCAGCCCCAGCATTTT
TRBV7-9	TRBD2	TRBJ2-7	CASSPDRGTSDYEQYF	TGTGCCAGCAGCCCGGATAGAGGGACTAGCGATTACGAGCAGTACTTC
TRBV9	TRBD1	TRBJ2-3	CASSGGTGPDTQYF	TGTGCCAGCAGCGGTGGGACAGGGCCGGATACGCAGTATTTT
TRBV2	-	TRBJ2-5	CASTDTRETQYF	TGTGCCAGCACCGATACTAGGGAGACCCAGTACTTC
TRBV25-1	TRBD1	TRBJ2-7	CASSGQGEYYEQYF	TGTGCCAGCAGTGGACAGGGGGAGTACTACGAGCAGTACTTC
TRBV7-2	-	TRBJ1-5	CASSLERGGQPQHF	TGTGCCAGCAGCTTAGAGCGGGGGGGTCAGCCCCAGCATTTT
TRBV9	TRBD1	TRBJ1-5	CASSPGQGARQPQHF	TGTGCCAGCAGCCCGGGACAGGGGGCTCGTCAGCCCCAGCATTTT
TRBV10-1	TRBD1	TRBJ2-7	CASSGGTGDGYEQYF	TGCGCCAGCAGTGGGGGGACAGGGGACGGCTACGAGCAGTACTTC
TRBV10-3	-	TRBJ1-1	CAISESGLMNTEAFF	TGTGCCATCAGTGAGTCGGGACTTATGAACACTGAAGCTTTCTTT
TRBV6-6	TRBD2	TRBJ2-7	CASSGREAYF	TGTGCCAGCAGTGGCCGGGAGGCGTACTTC
TRBV14	TRBD1	TRBJ2-7	CASSQNPGQAYEQYF	TGTGCCAGCAGCCAAAACCCGGGACAGGCCTACGAGCAGTACTTC
TRBV28	-	TRBJ2-1	CASSLSLSSYNEQFF	TGTGCCAGCAGTTTATCACTGAGCTCCTACAATGAGCAGTTCTTC
TRBV5-4	-	TRBJ1-1	CASSLAGGNTEAFF	TGTGCCAGCAGCTTGGCGGGGGGGAACACTGAAGCTTTCTTT
TRBV27	-	TRBJ1-2	CASSVKDRVQGYTF	TGTGCCAGCAGTGTCAAAGACAGAGTACAGGGCTACACCTTC
TRBV7-8	TRBD2	TRBJ2-1	CASSPRRGGGAPYNEQFF	TGTGCCAGCAGCCCCAGGCGTGGCGGGGGGGCCCCCTACAATGAGCAGTTCTTC
TRBV7-9	TRBD1	TRBJ1-4	CASSPDRTGANEKLFF	TGTGCCAGCAGCCCAGACAGGACAGGGGCTAATGAAAAACTGTTTTTT
TRBV19	TRBD1	TRBJ1-1	CASSWDRGNTEAFF	TGTGCCAGTAGCTGGGACAGAGGTAACACTGAAGCTTTCTTT
TRBV27	-	TRBJ2-7	CASSLTRARGEQYF	TGTGCCAGCAGTTTGACTAGAGCTCGGGGCGAGCAGTACTTC
TRBV4-1	TRBD1	TRBJ2-1	CASSDPGQKTNEQFF	TGCGCCAGCAGCGATCCGGGACAGAAGACCAATGAGCAGTTCTTC
TRBV7-9	-	TRBJ2-7	CASSLAEGSYEQYF	TGTGCCAGCAGCTTAGCGGAGGGGAGTTACGAGCAGTACTTC
TRBV4-3	-	TRBJ1-2	CASSQDLVTAKYGYTF	TGCGCCAGCAGCCAAGATCTTGTCACAGCCAAATATGGCTACACCTTC
TRBV5-4	TRBD2	TRBJ2-3	CASSADPGGLADTQYF	TGTGCCAGCAGCGCCGACCCGGGAGGCCTTGCAGATACGCAGTATTTT
TRBV30	-	TRBJ1-2	CAWSVPPRAYRTYGYTF	TGTGCCTGGAGTGTACCCCCACGGGCCTACAGGACCTATGGCTACACCTTC
TRBV5-6	-	TRBJ2-3	CASSLYRGRGDTQYF	TGTGCCAGCAGCTTGTATCGGGGAAGAGGGGATACGCAGTATTTT
TRBV2	-	TRBJ2-7	CASTAGTTWVEQYF	TGTGCCAGCACAGCGGGCACCACCTGGGTTGAGCAGTACTTC
TRBV19	-	TRBJ1-5	CASSMGGILGPQHF	TGTGCCAGTAGTATGGGGGGAATTTTGGGACCCCAGCATTTT
TRBV19	-	TRBJ1-1	CASSGQGGMNTEAFF	TGTGCCAGTAGTGGGCAGGGAGGAATGAACACTGAAGCTTTCTTT
TRBV10-1	TRBD2	TRBJ2-1	CASSFGTTEQFF	TGCGCCAGCAGTTTCGGGACTACAGAGCAGTTCTTC
TRBV7-9	TRBD1	TRBJ2-2	CASSLWDRATGELFF	TGTGCCAGCAGCTTATGGGACAGGGCTACCGGGGAGCTGTTTTTT
TRBV7-6	-	TRBJ2-7	CASSTRRGRPFSSYEQYF	TGTGCCAGCAGCACGCGGCGGGGGCGACCATTTAGCTCCTACGAGCAGTACTTC
TRBV27	-	TRBJ1-5	CASSINRSNQPQHF	TGTGCCAGCAGCATAAACAGAAGCAATCAGCCCCAGCATTTT
TRBV18	-	TRBJ2-3	CASSPGVASGTDTQYF	TGTGCCAGCTCACCAGGGGTCGCTAGCGGCACAGATACGCAGTATTTT
TRBV30	-	TRBJ1-1	CAWSVQGNTEAFF	TGTGCCTGGAGTGTACAGGGAAACACTGAAGCTTTCTTT
TRBV5-6	-	TRBJ2-7	CASSLGQDFYEQYF	TGTGCCAGCAGCTTGGGACAGGACTTCTACGAGCAGTACTTC
TRBV25-1	TRBD2	TRBJ2-3	CASSARLAGGTDTQYF	TGTGCCAGCAGTGCTCGACTAGCGGGAGGCACAGATACGCAGTATTTT
TRBV19	-	TRBJ1-5	CASSEQGTNQPQHF	TGTGCCAGTAGTGAACAGGGTACGAATCAGCCCCAGCATTTT
TRBV7-9	TRBD2	TRBJ2-1	CASSLSSIAGPYNEQFF	TGTGCCAGCAGCTTGTCCTCTATAGCGGGGCCGTACAATGAGCAGTTCTTC